This passage covers 15 T cell receptor beta chains from one sample sequenced in a study of blood T cell repertoires in COVID-19. The repertoire was sequenced with immunoSEQ multiplex PCR; TCRdb's copy has only in-frame clones and lacks some. This sample has approximately 290,000 clones; 85% to 90% occur once, and the top ten carry about 0.8%. The sequencing input was peripheral blood. These TCRs come from a man aged 30 to 45 with acute or convalescent COVID-19.

J is TRBJ1-2 and V is TRBV20-1, with D unresolved. Looked up from germline, CDR1 is DFQATT and CDR2 is SNEGSKA (reference sequence). The CDR3 length is 8 residues. V shed 5 bases and J shed 8 bases, with 3 bases lying between them. The CDR3 coding sequence is TGCAGTGCTCGGGGCTACACCTTC. Its protein is CSARGYTF.

The V call is TRBV5-1, the J call TRBJ1-2, with TRBD1 identical over 8 bases. Germline V gene data show CDR1 as SGHRS and CDR2 as YFSETQ. This CDR3 region has 15 residues. V gave up 4 bases and J gave up 8 bases; unmatched junction bases: 13. In nucleotides, the CDR3 is TGCGCCAGCAGCCAAGGGGGCAGGGGGCTGGAAGGCTACACCTTC. It translates to CASSQGGRGLEGYTF.

The V call is TRBV15, the J call TRBJ1-5; no clear D gene. There are 13 residues in the CDR3. Per the germline V gene, CDR1 is LNHNV and CDR2 is YYDKDF (reference sequence). Trimming cost V 0 bases and J 5 bases, with 5 bases left between them. The CDR3 DNA follows: TGTGCCACCAGCAGAGACCCGTATCAGCCCCAGCATTTT. As protein: CATSRDPYQPQHF.

The chain couples TRBV12-5 to TRBJ1-5; unclear D gene. Trimming shortened V by 0 bases and J by 4 bases, and 7 bases separated the two germline ends. Germline CDR1 is LGHNT and CDR2 is FRNRAP. The CDR3 is 14 residues long. CDR3 bases: TGTGCTAGTGGTTTGGTACGGGGTAATCAGCCCCAGCATTTT. The encoded protein is CASGLVRGNQPQHF.

The chain couples TRBV28 to TRBJ2-7; 7 nucleotides match TRBD1. This CDR3 contains 14 residues. Looked up from germline, CDR1 is MDHEN and CDR2 is SYDVKM. Trimming at V came to 4 bases and at J to 7 bases, leaving 10 bases not matched to a gene. This CDR3 is CASSYSTGVVEQYF. In nucleotides, the CDR3 is TGTGCCAGCAGTTATTCTACAGGGGTCGTAGAGCAGTACTTC.

This chain joins TRBV5-1 and TRBJ2-2; 7 bases agree with TRBD2. The V segment lost 3 bases and the J segment 0 bases; nucleotides outside the gene matches: 8. Per germline, CDR1 SGHRS and CDR2 YFSETQ. The CDR3 is 17 residues long. The DNA of the CDR3 is TGCGCCAGCAGCTCCGGTCGGGGGGTAACGAACACCGGGGAGCTGTTTTTT. It is translated as CASSSGRGVTNTGELFF.

In this sample, this clone turned up once. The chain carries TRBV5-6 and TRBJ2-1; 9 bases map to TRBD2. After removal of 4 bases from V and 3 bases from J, the junction contained 5 bases not matched to a gene. Germline V lookup: CDR1 SGHDT, CDR2 YYEEEE. CDR3 length: 15 amino acids. The CDR3 nucleotides read TGTGCCAGCAGCCAGCTAGCGGGGAGCTACAATGAGCAGTTCTTC. This encodes CASSQLAGSYNEQFF. The complete variable domain, with remaining parts taken from reference TRBV5-6 and TRBJ2-1, reads DAGVTQSPTHLIKTRGQQVTLRCSPKSGHDTVSWYQQALGQGPQFIFQYYEEEERQRGNFPDRFSGHQFPNYSSELNVNALLLGDSALYLCASSQLAGSYNEQFFGPGTRLTVL.

This clone was recorded once. The chain recombines TRBV28 with TRBJ2-1; 9 nucleotides align to TRBD2. CDR1 and CDR2 from the germline V gene are MDHEN and SYDVKM. There are 15 residues in the CDR3. Germline trimming cut 4 bases from V and 8 bases from J; bases unmatched to any gene: 9. The CDR3 nucleotides are TGTGCCAGCAGTTCCGAGACTAGCGGTGCATATGAGCAGTTCTTC. This sequence encodes CASSSETSGAYEQFF. The full variable domain, rest sourced from reference TRBV28 and TRBJ2-1, is DVKVTQSSRYLVKRTGEKVFLECVQDMDHENMFWYRQDPGLGLRLIYFSYDVKMKEKGDIPEGYSVSREKKERFSLILESASTNQTSMYLCASSSETSGAYEQFFGPGTRLTVL.

This chain links TRBV27 with TRBJ2-1; 11 bases agree with TRBD2. The CDR3 is 16 residues long. Germline assignment: CDR1 MNHEY and CDR2 SMNVEV (reference sequence). Trimming at V came to 3 bases and at J to 6 bases, leaving 7 bases not matched to a gene. The CDR3 loop is CASSFGGGTSGNEQFF. The CDR3, as DNA: TGTGCCAGCAGTTTCGGGGGGGGGACTAGCGGCAATGAGCAGTTCTTC.

The rearrangement uses TRBV7-9 and TRBJ2-1, with D maybe TRBD1 (6 bases). Looked up from germline, CDR1 is SEHNR and CDR2 is FQNEAQ (reference sequence). CDR3 size: 17 residues. With 4 bases removed from V and 0 bases from J, the gap between germline ends came to 16 bases. The CDR3 DNA is TGTGCCAGCAGCTACCAGGGGACATACACCTCCTACAATGAGCAGTTCTTC. Residues: CASSYQGTYTSYNEQFF. The full variable domain, its missing parts supplied by reference TRBV7-9 and TRBJ2-1, is DTGVSQNPRHKITKRGQNVTFRCDPISEHNRLYWYRQTLGQGPEFLTYFQNEAQLEKSRLLSDRFSAERPKGSFSTLEIQRTEQGDSAMYLCASSYQGTYTSYNEQFFGPGTRLTVL.

The chain uses TRBV2 and TRBJ1-1, with unresolved D. This CDR3 comprises 14 residues. CDR1 is SNHLY and CDR2 is FYNNEI in the germline V gene. V lost 4 bases and J lost 3, with 12 bases in between. CDR3 in amino acids: CASSVEGEDTEAFF. For the CDR3, the DNA is TGTGCCAGCAGTGTGGAGGGAGAGGACACTGAAGCTTTCTTT.

The chain employs TRBV5-1 and TRBJ2-3, with 7 bases matching TRBD2. Trimming at V came to 6 bases and at J to 2 bases, leaving 12 bases not matched to a gene. The CDR3 is 16 residues long. Germline V lookup: CDR1 SGHRS, CDR2 YFSETQ. The CDR3: CASNKGPGGNTDTQYF. CDR3 coding DNA: TGCGCCAGCAACAAGGGCCCGGGGGGTAACACAGATACGCAGTATTTT. Filled out from reference TRBV5-1 and TRBJ2-3, the complete variable domain reads KAGVTQTPRYLIKTRGQQVTLSCSPISGHRSVSWYQQTPGQGLQFLFEYFSETQRNKGNFPGRFSGRQFSNSRSEMNVSTLELGDSALYLCASNKGPGGNTDTQYFGPGTRLTVL.

The chain links TRBV6-5 to TRBJ1-5, with 10 nucleotides matching TRBD1. The CDR3 consists of 15 residues. V trimming: 6 bases; J trimming: 4 bases; junction bases outside the gene matches: 6. Germline loops: CDR1 MNHEY, CDR2 SVGAGI. CDR3 nucleotide sequence: TGTGCCAGCAGGGGACAGGGGAAAGCAAATCAGCCCCAGCATTTT. As protein: CASRGQGKANQPQHF.

This clone was found once. The V call is TRBV5-1, the J call TRBJ2-1; TRBD2 matches 10 bases. V dropped 4 bases and J dropped 9; count of bases not matched to a gene: 13. Germline-derived CDR1 and CDR2 are SGHRS and YFSETQ. The CDR3 has 16 amino acids. CDR3 sequence reads: CASSPSGAGGPIEQFF. The DNA for the CDR3 is TGCGCCAGCAGCCCCTCGGGAGCGGGGGGGCCGATTGAGCAGTTCTTC.

The rearrangement uses TRBV2 and TRBJ1-1, with D maybe TRBD1 (6 bases). Germline V gene data show CDR1 as SNHLY and CDR2 as FYNNEI. The CDR3 is 15 residues long. With 3 bases removed from V and 6 bases from J, the gap between germline ends came to 17 bases. CDR3 loop: CASSETTGEIAEAFF. As DNA, the CDR3 is TGTGCCAGCAGTGAGACGACAGGAGAGATCGCTGAAGCTTTCTTT.